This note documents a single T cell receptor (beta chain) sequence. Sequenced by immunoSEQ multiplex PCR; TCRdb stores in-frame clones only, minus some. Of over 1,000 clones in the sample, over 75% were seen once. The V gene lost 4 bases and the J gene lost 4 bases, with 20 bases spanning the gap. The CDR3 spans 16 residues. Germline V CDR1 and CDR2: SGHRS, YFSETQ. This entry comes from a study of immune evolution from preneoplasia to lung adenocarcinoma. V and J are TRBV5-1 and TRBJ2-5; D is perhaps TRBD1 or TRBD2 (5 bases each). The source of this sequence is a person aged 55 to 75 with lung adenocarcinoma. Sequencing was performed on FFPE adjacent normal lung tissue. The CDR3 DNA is TGCGCCAGCAGCCACTCTTCGGGGACGTTGGGAGAGACCCAGTACTTC. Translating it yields CASSHSSGTLGETQYF.